Listed here are 21 T cell receptor beta chains from one sample, sequenced in a study of cytomegalovirus exposure and HLA in healthy donors. The study ran its PCR with 60 Vbeta and 13 Jbeta primers. Only in-frame clones appear in the TCRdb table, and some are missing; sequencing was by immunoSEQ multiplex PCR. The table shows about 25,000 clones, with about four fifths occurring only once. The sample consisted of PBMCs. The receptors originated from a male donor in good health and CMV-seronegative.

The chain is built from TRBV10-3 and TRBJ2-7; 8 bases match TRBD1. From germline, CDR1 is ENHRY and CDR2 SYGVKD. The CDR3 consists of 14 residues. J lost 0 bases, V lost 6 bases, and 4 bases had no gene match. CDR3 bases: TGTGCCATCAGCCAGGACAGGGACTCCTACGAGCAGTACTTC. Its protein product is CAISQDRDSYEQYF.

This chain links TRBV10-1 with TRBJ2-3; D perhaps matches TRBD1 (7 bases). Trimming shortened V by 9 bases and J by 3 bases, and 16 bases separated the two germline ends. Germline V lookup: CDR1 WNHNN, CDR2 SYGVQD (reference sequence). CDR3 length: 14 amino acids. The CDR3 nucleotides are TGCGCCAGGGTTGACAGGGACTGGACAGATACGCAGTATTTT. Encoded protein: CARVDRDWTDTQYF.

In nucleotides, the CDR3 is TGTGCCAGCAGATTCGCAAGCGGGGGGATGGGAGATACGCAGTATTTT. Encoded protein: CASRFASGGMGDTQYF. The rearrangement uses TRBV7-8 and TRBJ2-3, with 9 positions matching TRBD2. Trimming took 6 bases from V and 5 from J; bases not matched to a gene: 12. Germline V gene lookup returns CDR1 SGHVS and CDR2 FQNEAQ. The length of the CDR3 is 16 residues.

This rearrangement joins TRBV27 to TRBJ2-1; 10 positions agree with TRBD2. Germline-derived CDR1 and CDR2 are MNHEY and SMNVEV (reference sequence). The V segment lost 6 bases and the J segment 2 bases; nucleotides outside the gene matches: 4. The CDR3 consists of 15 residues. Here the CDR3 DNA reads TGTGCCAGCAGACTGAGCGGGAGGGCCTACAATGAGCAGTTCTTC. Its protein is CASRLSGRAYNEQFF.

This clone was seen just once. The genes are TRBV19 and TRBJ2-5; no reliable D call. The J call is doubtful: the DNA matches TRBJ2-7 better. This CDR3 region has 15 residues. Germline CDR1 reads LNHDA; CDR2 reads SQIVND (reference sequence). Here the CDR3 reads CATRVWASPTYEQYF. The CDR3 DNA reads TGTGCCACTCGTGTCTGGGCATCACCTACCTACGAGCAGTACTTC.

The V and J genes are TRBV7-2 and TRBJ2-7, with 11 bases aligning to TRBD2. Trimming took 5 bases from V and 4 from J; bases not matched to a gene: 4. Germline V CDR1 and CDR2: SGHTA, FQGNSA. This CDR3 spans 14 amino acids. CDR3 sequence reads: CASSISGRDYEQYF. The CDR3 bases are TGTGCCAGCAGCATTAGCGGGAGGGATTACGAGCAGTACTTC.

This CDR3 is CASSFGYDRLSSGANVLTF. The CDR3 DNA is TGCGCCAGCAGCTTTGGATATGACAGACTCAGCTCTGGGGCCAACGTCCTGACTTTC. The chain joins TRBV5-1 to TRBJ2-6, with TRBD1 as a possible D gene (5 bases). Germline V lookup: CDR1 SGHRS, CDR2 YFSETQ. Trimming pared 2 bases from V and 0 bases from J, leaving 18 bases between. The CDR3 spans 19 residues.

This clone was seen only a few times. The rearrangement uses TRBV15 and TRBJ2-6; TRBD1 agrees at 12 bases. CDR1 and CDR2 (germline): LNHNV, YYDKDF (reference sequence). This CDR3 comprises 19 residues. J gave up 2 bases and V 5 bases, and 10 bases lay outside the gene matches. The CDR3 region is CATSPNRGQGAAGANVLTF. The CDR3 DNA reads as TGTGCCACCAGCCCGAACCGGGGACAGGGGGCAGCTGGGGCCAACGTCCTGACTTTC.

The chain carries TRBV9 and TRBJ1-4; a weak D match, TRBD1 (5 bases). The germline gives CDR1 SGDLS, CDR2 YYNGEE. This CDR3 is 19 amino acids long. V was cut by 2 bases and J by 2 bases, with 22 bases left in between. DNA for the CDR3: TGTGCCAGCAGCGTTTCCCCAGGGAATTGGGATGTGACTAATGAAAAACTGTTTTTT. Encoded protein: CASSVSPGNWDVTNEKLFF.

This chain uses TRBV10-3 with TRBJ1-2; 7 bases map to TRBD1. The trim removed 8 bases at V and 8 bases at J, leaving 26 bases unmatched. Germline V gene data show CDR1 as ENHRY and CDR2 as SYGVKD. The CDR3 covers 18 residues. The DNA of the CDR3 is TGTGCCATCCACCCCCGGGATGGGCAAGACAGGGAACATTGGGGCTACACCTTC. Protein sequence: CAIHPRDGQDREHWGYTF.

The chain joins TRBV28 to TRBJ1-5; the match to TRBD1 covers 8 bases. The V gene end was trimmed by 6 bases and the J gene end by 11 bases; junction bases not matched to a gene: 15. This CDR3 comprises 15 residues. CDR1 is MDHEN, CDR2 SYDVKM, per germline. The DNA for the CDR3 is TGTGCCAGCAGCCGAACAGGGGGGGGCAAGGGGGCCCAGCATTTT. This encodes CASSRTGGGKGAQHF.

This chain joins TRBV9 and TRBJ2-2; TRBD2 matches 7 bases. J lost 2 bases, V lost 4 bases, and 8 bases had no gene match. This CDR3 comprises 16 residues. CDR1 and CDR2 (germline): SGDLS, YYNGEE. The CDR3 loop reads CASSIASGRNTGELFF. For the CDR3, the DNA is TGTGCCAGCAGCATAGCTAGCGGTAGAAACACCGGGGAGCTGTTTTTT.

The chain is built from TRBV10-3 and TRBJ1-1; no firm D call. Trimming pared 2 bases from V and 1 base from J, leaving 8 bases between. Per the germline V gene, CDR1 is ENHRY and CDR2 is SYGVKD. The CDR3 is made up of 14 amino acids. The CDR3 protein is CAISETAKNTEAFF. In nucleotides, the CDR3 is TGTGCCATCAGTGAGACAGCCAAGAACACTGAAGCTTTCTTT.

The chain employs TRBV11-1 and TRBJ2-7, with D possibly TRBD2 on 5 matching bases. V lost 3 bases, J lost 2 bases, and 14 bases lay in between. The CDR3 extends over 15 amino acids. Germline V CDR1 and CDR2: SGHAT, FQDESV (reference sequence). CDR3 region: CASSFLGVVPYEQYF. In DNA form, the CDR3 reads TGTGCCAGCAGCTTTCTCGGGGTAGTCCCCTACGAGCAGTACTTC.

The chain combines TRBV11-3 with TRBJ2-1; D not resolved. The ends were cut back, 2 bases at V and 9 bases at J, with 8 bases in the middle. The CDR3 runs 12 residues. The germline CDR1 and CDR2 sequences are SGHNT and YENEEA. CDR3 in amino acids: CASSLILGEQFF. CDR3 DNA: TGTGCCAGCAGCTTAATCCTCGGTGAGCAGTTCTTC. Using reference TRBV11-3 and TRBJ2-1 for the parts outside the CDR3, the full variable domain is EAGVVQSPRYKIIEKKQPVAFWCNPISGHNTLYWYLQNLGQGPELLIRYENEEAVDDSQLPKDRFSAERLKGVDSTLKIQPAELGDSAVYLCASSLILGEQFFGPGTRLTVL.

The chain combines TRBV7-2 with TRBJ2-1, with TRBD2 as a possible D gene (6 bases). Trimming cost V 5 bases and J 0 bases, with 14 bases left between them. The CDR3 is made up of 16 amino acids. Germline CDR1 and CDR2: SGHTA and FQGNSA. The CDR3 protein is CASSREGRSSYNEQFF. CDR3 sequence (DNA): TGTGCCAGCAGCCGCGAGGGGAGGAGCTCCTACAATGAGCAGTTCTTC.

The chain links TRBV7-2 to TRBJ2-5; D might be TRBD2 (5 bases). Gene TRBJ2-7 matches the end of the DNA better, so the J call may be wrong. The germline CDR1 and CDR2 sequences are SGHTA and FQGNSA. This CDR3 contains 14 residues. Here the CDR3 reads CASSLVGSDYEQYF. As DNA, the CDR3 is TGTGCCAGCAGCTTAGTTGGTAGCGACTACGAGCAGTACTTC.

The rearrangement links TRBV28 to TRBJ1-3; D remains unclear. The CDR3 loop spans 12 amino acids. Germline CDR1 MDHEN, CDR2 SYDVKM. Trimming removed 5 bases from V and 0 bases from J, with 2 bases in between. The CDR3 protein is CASSRSGNTIYF. The CDR3 DNA is TGTGCCAGCAGTCGCTCTGGAAACACCATATATTTT.

The chain links TRBV6-5 to TRBJ2-3; 7 nucleotides align to TRBD2. Germline V gene data show CDR1 as MNHEY and CDR2 as SVGAGI. Trimming removed 8 bases from V and 3 bases from J; junction bases left unmatched: 11. There are 15 residues in the CDR3. For the CDR3, the DNA is TGTGCCAGCTCCCCGCGGGCGGGAGCGACAGATACGCAGTATTTT. This codes for CASSPRAGATDTQYF.

The V gene is TRBV5-5, the J gene TRBJ1-2, with a possible D match to TRBD1 (5 bases). The CDR3 is made up of 14 amino acids. V was clipped by 4 bases and J by 3 bases, with 13 bases between them. Looked up from germline, CDR1 is SGHKS and CDR2 is YYEKEE (reference sequence). CDR3 in DNA: TGTGCCAGCAGCATACCGGGGGGGGACTATGGCTACACCTTC. This gives the protein CASSIPGGDYGYTF.

This clone appeared a few times. The chain uses TRBV14 and TRBJ1-2; 7 bases are a match to TRBD1. J gave up 3 bases and V 11 bases, and 3 bases lay outside the gene matches. CDR1 is SGHDN, CDR2 FVKESK, per germline. There are 11 residues in the CDR3. CDR3 nucleotide sequence: TGTGCCCCCAGGGGGGACTATGGCTACACCTTC. Amino acids: CAPRGDYGYTF.